This T cell receptor beta chain was captured in a study of a mutant IDH1 vaccine in newly diagnosed glioma. The CDR3 length is 18 residues. The germline CDR1 and CDR2 sequences are SGHRS and YFSETQ. Trimming at V came to 4 bases and at J to 0 bases, leaving 15 bases not matched to a gene. This table comes from immunoSEQ multiplex PCR, and its TCRdb copy is limited to in-frame clones, with some not included. The data contain tens of thousands of clones, around 79% of them seen just once; the ten biggest clones take up roughly 19%. Regarding time point: baseline, week 1 (first vaccination visit). The treatment: pre-vaccination baseline after standard-of-care therapy. Notes on the study in general: Pseudoprogression apparently tracked independently of changes in top peripheral T cell clonotypes.

Worth noting for this clone: What it binds is not known.

The chain employs TRBV5-1 and TRBJ1-1, with 7 bases that match TRBD1. The sample was PBMCs, taken from a glioma patient treated with radiotherapy, temozolomide or both. This receptor was identified in a man aged 25-45 years with glioma. DNA of the CDR3: TGCGCCAGCAGCGGAGGACTACAGGGGCATCTAATGAACACTGAAGCTTTCTTT. It translates to CASSGGLQGHLMNTEAFF.